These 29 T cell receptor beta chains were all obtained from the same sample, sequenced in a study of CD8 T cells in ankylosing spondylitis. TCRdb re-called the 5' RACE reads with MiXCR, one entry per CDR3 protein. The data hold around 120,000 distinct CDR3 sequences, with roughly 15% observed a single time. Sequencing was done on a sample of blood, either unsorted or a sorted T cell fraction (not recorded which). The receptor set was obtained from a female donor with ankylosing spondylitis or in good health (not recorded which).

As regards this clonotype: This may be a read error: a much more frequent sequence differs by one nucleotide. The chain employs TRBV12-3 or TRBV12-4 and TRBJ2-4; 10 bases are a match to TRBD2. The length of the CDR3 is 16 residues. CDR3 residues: CASSPSGSGAKNTQYF. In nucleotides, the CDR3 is TGTGCCAGCAGCCCTAGCGGGAGCGGAGCCAAAAACACTCAGTACTTC.

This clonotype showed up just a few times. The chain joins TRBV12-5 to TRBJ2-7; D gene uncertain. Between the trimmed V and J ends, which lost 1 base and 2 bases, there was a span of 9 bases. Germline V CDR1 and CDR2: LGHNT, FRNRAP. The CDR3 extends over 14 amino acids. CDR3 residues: CASGLGVSPYEQYF. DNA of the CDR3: TGTGCTAGTGGTTTGGGGGTAAGTCCCTACGAGCAGTACTTC.

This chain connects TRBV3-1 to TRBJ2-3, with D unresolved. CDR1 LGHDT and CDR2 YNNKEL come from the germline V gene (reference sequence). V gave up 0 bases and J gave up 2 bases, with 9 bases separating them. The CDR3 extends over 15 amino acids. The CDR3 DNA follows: TGTGCCAGCAGCCAAGATTTCCTAAACACAGATACGCAGTATTTT. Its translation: CASSQDFLNTDTQYF.

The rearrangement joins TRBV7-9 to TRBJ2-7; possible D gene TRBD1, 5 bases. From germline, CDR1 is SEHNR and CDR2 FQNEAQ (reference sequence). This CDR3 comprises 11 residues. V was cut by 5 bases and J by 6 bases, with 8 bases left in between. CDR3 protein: CASSGALEQYF. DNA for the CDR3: TGTGCCAGCAGCGGGGCCCTCGAGCAGTACTTC.

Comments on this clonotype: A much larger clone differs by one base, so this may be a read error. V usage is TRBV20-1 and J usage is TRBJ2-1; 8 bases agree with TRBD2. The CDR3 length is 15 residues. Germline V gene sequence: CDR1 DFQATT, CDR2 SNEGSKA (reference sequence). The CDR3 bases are TGCAGTGCTCAAACTTTAGCGGGACCCTACACTGAGCAGTTCTTC. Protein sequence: CSAQTLAGPYTEQFF.

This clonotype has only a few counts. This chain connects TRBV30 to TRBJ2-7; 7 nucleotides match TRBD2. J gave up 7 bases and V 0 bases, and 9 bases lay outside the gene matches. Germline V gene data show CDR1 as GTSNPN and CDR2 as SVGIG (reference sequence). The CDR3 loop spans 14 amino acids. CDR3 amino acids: CAWSVTSSGGEQYF. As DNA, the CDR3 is TGTGCCTGGAGTGTAACGTCTAGCGGAGGAGAGCAGTACTTC.

CDR3 sequence: CAITRGGEQYF. The CDR3 DNA sequence: TGTGCCATCACCCGGGGCGGCGAGCAGTACTTC. The chain joins TRBV3-1 to TRBJ2-7; the D call may be TRBD1 or TRBD2 (5 bases each). V was pared by 10 bases and J by 6 bases, with 13 bases between. This CDR3 contains 11 residues. Germline CDR1 reads LGHDT; CDR2 reads YNNKEL (reference sequence).

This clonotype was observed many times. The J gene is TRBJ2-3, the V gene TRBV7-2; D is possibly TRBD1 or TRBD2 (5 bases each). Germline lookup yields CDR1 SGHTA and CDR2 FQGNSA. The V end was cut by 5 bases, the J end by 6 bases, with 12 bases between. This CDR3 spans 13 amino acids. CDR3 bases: TGTGCCAGCAGCGAAGGGGAGAGGGATACGCAGTATTTT. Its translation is CASSEGERDTQYF.

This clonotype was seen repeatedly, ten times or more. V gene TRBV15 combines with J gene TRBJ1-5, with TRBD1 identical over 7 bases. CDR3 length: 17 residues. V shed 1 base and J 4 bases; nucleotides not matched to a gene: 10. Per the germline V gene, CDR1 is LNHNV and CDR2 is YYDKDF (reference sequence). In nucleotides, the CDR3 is TGTGCCACCAGCAGAGGTGGAGGGGGCACCATAAATCAGCCCCAGCATTTT. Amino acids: CATSRGGGGTINQPQHF.

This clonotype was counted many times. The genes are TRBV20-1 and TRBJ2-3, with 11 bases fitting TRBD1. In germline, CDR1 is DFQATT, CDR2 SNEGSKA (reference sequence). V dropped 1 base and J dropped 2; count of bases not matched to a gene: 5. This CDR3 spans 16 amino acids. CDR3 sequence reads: CSARGGGQGVTDTQYF. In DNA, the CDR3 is TGCAGTGCTAGAGGCGGGGGACAGGGGGTCACAGATACGCAGTATTTT.

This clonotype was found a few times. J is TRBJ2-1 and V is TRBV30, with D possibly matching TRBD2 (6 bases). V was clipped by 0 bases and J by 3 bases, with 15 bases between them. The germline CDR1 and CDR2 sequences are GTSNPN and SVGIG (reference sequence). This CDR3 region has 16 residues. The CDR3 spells CAWSVLWEADYNEQFF. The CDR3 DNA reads TGTGCCTGGAGTGTACTGTGGGAGGCGGACTACAATGAGCAGTTCTTC.

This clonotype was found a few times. CDR3 sequence (DNA): TGTGCCAGCAGTGAACAGCGGCAAGAGACCCAGTACTTC. This gives the protein CASSEQRQETQYF. The chain links TRBV2 to TRBJ2-5; TRBD2 might be the D (5 bases). V gave up 2 bases and J gave up 2 bases, with 6 bases separating them. Germline assignment: CDR1 SNHLY and CDR2 FYNNEI. The length of the CDR3 is 13 residues.

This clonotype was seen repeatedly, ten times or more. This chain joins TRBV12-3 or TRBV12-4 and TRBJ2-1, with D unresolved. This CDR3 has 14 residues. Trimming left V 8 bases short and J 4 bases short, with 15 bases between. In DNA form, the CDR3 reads TGTGCCAGCGTCGGTGATGGGCTTTACAATGAGCAGTTCTTC. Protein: CASVGDGLYNEQFF.

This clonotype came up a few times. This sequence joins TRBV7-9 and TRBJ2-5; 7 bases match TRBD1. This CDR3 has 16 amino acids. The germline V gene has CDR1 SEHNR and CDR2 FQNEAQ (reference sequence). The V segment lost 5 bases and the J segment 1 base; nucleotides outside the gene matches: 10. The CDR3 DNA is TGTGCCAGCAGCACGAGGACAGGAGCGTTCCAAGAGACCCAGTACTTC. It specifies CASSTRTGAFQETQYF.

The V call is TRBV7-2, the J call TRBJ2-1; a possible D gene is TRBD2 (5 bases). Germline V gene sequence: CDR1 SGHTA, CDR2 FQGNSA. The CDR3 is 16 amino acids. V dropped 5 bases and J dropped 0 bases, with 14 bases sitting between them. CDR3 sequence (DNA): TGTGCCAGCAGCCCCCATGAGCGGAGCTCCTACAATGAGCAGTTCTTC. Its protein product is CASSPHERSSYNEQFF.

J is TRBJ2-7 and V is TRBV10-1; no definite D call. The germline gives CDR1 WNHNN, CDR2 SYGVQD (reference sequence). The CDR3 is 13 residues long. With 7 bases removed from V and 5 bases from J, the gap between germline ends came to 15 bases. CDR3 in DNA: TGCGCCAGCATCCCCCCATACCCCAACGAGCAGTACTTC. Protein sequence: CASIPPYPNEQYF.

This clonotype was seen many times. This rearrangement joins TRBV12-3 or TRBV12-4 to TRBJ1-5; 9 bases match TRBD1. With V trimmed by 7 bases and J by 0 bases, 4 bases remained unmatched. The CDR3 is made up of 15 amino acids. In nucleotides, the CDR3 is TGTGCCAGCACCGACAGGGGGTATAGCAATCAGCCCCAGCATTTT. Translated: CASTDRGYSNQPQHF.

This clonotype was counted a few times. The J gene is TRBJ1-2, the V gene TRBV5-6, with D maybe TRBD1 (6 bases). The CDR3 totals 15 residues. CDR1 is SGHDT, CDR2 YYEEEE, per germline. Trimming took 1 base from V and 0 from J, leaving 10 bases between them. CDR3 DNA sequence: TGTGCCAGCAGCTTGCAAGCAGGGGCTAACTATGGCTACACCTTC. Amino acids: CASSLQAGANYGYTF.

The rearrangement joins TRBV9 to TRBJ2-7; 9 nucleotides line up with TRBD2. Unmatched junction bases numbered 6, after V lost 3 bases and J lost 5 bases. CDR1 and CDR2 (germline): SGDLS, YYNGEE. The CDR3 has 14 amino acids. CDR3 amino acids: CASSAGTSKNEQYF. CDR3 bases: TGTGCCAGCAGCGCCGGGACTAGCAAAAACGAGCAGTACTTC.

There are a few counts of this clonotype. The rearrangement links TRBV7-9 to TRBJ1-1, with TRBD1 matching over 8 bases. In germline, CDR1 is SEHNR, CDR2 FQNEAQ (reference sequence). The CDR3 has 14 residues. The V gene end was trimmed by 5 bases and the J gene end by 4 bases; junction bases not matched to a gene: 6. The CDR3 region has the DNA TGTGCCAGCAGCACGGACAGGGTTTTCACTGAAGCTTTCTTT. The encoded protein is CASSTDRVFTEAFF.

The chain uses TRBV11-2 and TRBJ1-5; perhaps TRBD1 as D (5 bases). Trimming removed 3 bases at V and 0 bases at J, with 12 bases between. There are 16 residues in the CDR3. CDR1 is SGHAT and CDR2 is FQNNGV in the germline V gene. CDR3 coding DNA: TGTGCCAGCAGCTTGGGGGGATGGGATAGCAATCAGCCCCAGCATTTT. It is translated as CASSLGGWDSNQPQHF.

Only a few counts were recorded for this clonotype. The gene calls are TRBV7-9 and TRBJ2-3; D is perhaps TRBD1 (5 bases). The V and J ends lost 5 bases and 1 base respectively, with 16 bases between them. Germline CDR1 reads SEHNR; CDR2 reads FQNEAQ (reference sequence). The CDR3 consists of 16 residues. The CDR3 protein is CASSQGLALGTDTQYF. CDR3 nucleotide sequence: TGTGCCAGCAGCCAGGGCCTCGCCCTAGGCACAGATACGCAGTATTTT.

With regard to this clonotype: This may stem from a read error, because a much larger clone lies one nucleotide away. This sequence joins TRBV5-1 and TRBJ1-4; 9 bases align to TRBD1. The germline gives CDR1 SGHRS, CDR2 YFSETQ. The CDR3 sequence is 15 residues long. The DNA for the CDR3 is TGCGCCAACAGCAACCCCGGGACAGGGAATGAAAAACTGTTTTTT. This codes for CANSNPGTGNEKLFF.

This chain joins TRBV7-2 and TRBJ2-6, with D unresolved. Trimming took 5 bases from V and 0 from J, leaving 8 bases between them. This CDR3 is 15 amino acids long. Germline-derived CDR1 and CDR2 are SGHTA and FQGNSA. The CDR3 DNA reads TGTGCCAGCAGCCTTCAAGTCTCTGGGGCCAACGTCCTGACTTTC. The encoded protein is CASSLQVSGANVLTF.

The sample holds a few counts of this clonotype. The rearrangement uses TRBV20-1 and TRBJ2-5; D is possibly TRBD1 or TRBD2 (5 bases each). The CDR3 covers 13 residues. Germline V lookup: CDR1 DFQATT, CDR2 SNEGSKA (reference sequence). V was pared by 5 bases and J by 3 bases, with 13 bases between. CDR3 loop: CSAPRDGKETQYF. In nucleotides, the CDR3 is TGCAGTGCTCCCCGGGACGGGAAAGAGACCCAGTACTTC.

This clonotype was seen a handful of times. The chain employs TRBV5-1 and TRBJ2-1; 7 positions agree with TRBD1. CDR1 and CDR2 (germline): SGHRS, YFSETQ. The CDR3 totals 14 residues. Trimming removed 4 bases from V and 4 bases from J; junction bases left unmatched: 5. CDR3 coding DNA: TGCGCCAGCAGCCCTGGGACAGTATACAATGAGCAGTTCTTC. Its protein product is CASSPGTVYNEQFF.

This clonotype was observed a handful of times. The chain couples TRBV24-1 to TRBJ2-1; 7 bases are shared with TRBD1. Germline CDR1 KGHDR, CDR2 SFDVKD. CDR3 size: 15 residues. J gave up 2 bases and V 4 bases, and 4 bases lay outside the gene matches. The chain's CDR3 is CATSETGTAYNEQFF. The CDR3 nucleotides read TGTGCCACCAGTGAAACCGGGACAGCCTACAATGAGCAGTTCTTC.

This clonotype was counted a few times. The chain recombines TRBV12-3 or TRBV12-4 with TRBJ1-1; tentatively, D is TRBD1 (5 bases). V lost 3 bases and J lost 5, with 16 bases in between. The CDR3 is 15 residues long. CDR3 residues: CASSFAESTATEAFF. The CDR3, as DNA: TGTGCCAGCAGTTTCGCCGAGTCGACAGCAACTGAAGCTTTCTTT.

CDR3 nucleotide sequence: TGCAGTGCTAGAGGCGGACTAGCGGGAGGAGATACGCAGTATTTT. It yields the protein CSARGGLAGGDTQYF. The chain carries TRBV20-1 and TRBJ2-3; 14 nucleotides agree with TRBD2. CDR1 and CDR2 from the germline V gene are DFQATT and SNEGSKA (reference sequence). The CDR3 is 15 amino acids. V shed 1 base and J 5 bases; nucleotides not matched to a gene: 2.